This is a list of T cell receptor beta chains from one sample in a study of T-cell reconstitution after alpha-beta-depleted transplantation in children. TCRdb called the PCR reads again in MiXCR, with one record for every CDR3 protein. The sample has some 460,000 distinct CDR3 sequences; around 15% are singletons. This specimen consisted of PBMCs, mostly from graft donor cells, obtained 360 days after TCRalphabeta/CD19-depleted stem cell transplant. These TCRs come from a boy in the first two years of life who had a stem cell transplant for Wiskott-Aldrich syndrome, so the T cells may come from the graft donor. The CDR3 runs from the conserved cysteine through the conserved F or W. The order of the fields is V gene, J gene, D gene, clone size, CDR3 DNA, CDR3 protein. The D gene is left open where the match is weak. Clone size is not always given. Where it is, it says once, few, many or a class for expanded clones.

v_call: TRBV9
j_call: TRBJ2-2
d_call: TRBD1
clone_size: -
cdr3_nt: TGTGCCAGCAGCAAATCTTACTCCTCGCCGGGACAGGCAACCGGGGAGCTGTTTTTT
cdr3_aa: CASSKSYSSPGQATGELFF

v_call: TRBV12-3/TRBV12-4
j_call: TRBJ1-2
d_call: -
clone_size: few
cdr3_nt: TGTGCCAGCAGTTTAGCTAGGACAGCGGGCTACACCTTC
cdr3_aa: CASSLARTAGYTF

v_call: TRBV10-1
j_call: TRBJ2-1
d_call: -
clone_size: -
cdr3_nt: TGCGCCAGCAGTGAGCGTGCGTACAATGAGCAGTTCTTC
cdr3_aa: CASSERAYNEQFF

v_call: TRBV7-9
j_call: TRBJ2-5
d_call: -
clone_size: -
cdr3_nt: TGTGCCAGCAGCTTAGCGGGGGTACCAAAGACCCAGTACTTC
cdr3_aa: CASSLAGVPKTQYF

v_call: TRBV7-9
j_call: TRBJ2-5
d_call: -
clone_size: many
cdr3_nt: TGTGCCAGCAGCAGGACAGTCAACCAAGAGACCCAGTACTTC
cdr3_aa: CASSRTVNQETQYF

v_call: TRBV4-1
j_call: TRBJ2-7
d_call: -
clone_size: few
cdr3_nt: TGCGCCAGCAGCCAAGTCGGACGATCCTACGAGCAGTACTTC
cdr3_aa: CASSQVGRSYEQYF

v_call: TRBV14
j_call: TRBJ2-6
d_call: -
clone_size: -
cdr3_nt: TGTGCCAGCAGCCAATGGCAACTTCTCCAGGGTGTCAGCTCTGGGGCCAACGTCCTGACTTTC
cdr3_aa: CASSQWQLLQGVSSGANVLTF

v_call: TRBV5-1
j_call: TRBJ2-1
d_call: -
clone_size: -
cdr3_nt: TGCGCCAGCAGCTTGGGGACTATTTCCTACAATGAGCAGTTCTTC
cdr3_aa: CASSLGTISYNEQFF

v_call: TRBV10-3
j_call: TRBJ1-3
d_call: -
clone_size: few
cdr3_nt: TGTGCCATCAGTGAACGAGGAAACACCATATATTTT
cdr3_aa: CAISERGNTIYF

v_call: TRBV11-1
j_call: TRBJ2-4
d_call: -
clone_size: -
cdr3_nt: TGTGCCAGCAGCTTAGTAAGGGTTGGGGGACCGTCGGTGAAAAACATTCAGTACTTC
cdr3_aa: CASSLVRVGGPSVKNIQYF

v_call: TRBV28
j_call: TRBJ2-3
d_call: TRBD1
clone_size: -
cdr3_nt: TGTGCCAGCAGTGAAACAGGGGGCCGCGTCGAGGGGCAGTATTTT
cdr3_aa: CASSETGGRVEGQYF

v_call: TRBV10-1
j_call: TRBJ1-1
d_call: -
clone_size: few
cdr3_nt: TGCGCCAGCAGTGAGTGGGGAAAAAGGGAATCTGAAGCTTTCTTT
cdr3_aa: CASSEWGKRESEAFF

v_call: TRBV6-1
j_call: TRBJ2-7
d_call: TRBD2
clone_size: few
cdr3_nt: TGTGCCAGCAGTCCCCGCCCTCTAGCGGGAGTCCCATACGAGCAGTACTTC
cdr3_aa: CASSPRPLAGVPYEQYF

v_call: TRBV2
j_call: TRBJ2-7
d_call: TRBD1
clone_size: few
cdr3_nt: TGTGCCAGCAGTAAGCCGGGACAGGGGGCCTATGAGCAGTACTTC
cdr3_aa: CASSKPGQGAYEQYF

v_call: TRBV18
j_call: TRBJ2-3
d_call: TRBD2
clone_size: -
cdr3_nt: TGTGCCAGCTCACCACTTGGACTAGCGGGAGTCAGAGACCGTAGCACAGATACGCAGTATTTT
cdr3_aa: CASSPLGLAGVRDRSTDTQYF

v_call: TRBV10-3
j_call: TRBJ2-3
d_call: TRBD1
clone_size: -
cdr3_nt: TGTGCCATCACCCGAGACAGGGCCAACACAGATACGCAGTATTTT
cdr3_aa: CAITRDRANTDTQYF

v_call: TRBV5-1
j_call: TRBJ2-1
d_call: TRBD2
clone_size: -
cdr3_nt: TGCGCCAGCAGCTTGGTCTCTAGCGGGTACAATGAGCAGTTCTTC
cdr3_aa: CASSLVSSGYNEQFF

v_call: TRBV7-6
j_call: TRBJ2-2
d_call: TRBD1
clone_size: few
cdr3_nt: TGTGCCAGCAGCTGGACAGGGAACACCGGGGAGCTGTTTTTT
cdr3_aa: CASSWTGNTGELFF

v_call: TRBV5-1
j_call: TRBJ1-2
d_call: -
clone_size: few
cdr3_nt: TGCGCCAGCAGATCCGAACGACTCTATGGCTACACCTTC
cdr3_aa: CASRSERLYGYTF

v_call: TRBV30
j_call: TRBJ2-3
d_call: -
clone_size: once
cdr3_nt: TGTGCCTGGAGGCGGGCAGGGGGCACAGATACGCAGTATTTT
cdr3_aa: CAWRRAGGTDTQYF

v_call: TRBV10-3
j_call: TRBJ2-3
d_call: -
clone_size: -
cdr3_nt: TGTGCCATCAGTGTCCGGGACCGACGCGTGGATACGCAGTATTTT
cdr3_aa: CAISVRDRRVDTQYF

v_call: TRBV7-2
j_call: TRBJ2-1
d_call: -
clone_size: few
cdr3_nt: TGTGCCAGCAGCTTTGACGGGGGTAATGAGCAGTTCTTC
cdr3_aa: CASSFDGGNEQFF

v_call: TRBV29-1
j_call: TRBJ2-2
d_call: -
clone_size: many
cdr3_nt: TGCAGCGTTCCGGGACTCGTAAACACCGGGGAGCTGTTTTTT
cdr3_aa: CSVPGLVNTGELFF

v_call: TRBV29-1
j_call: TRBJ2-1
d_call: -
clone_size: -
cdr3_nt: TGCAGCGCTGTGGATATTGTTCGGGACAATGAGCAGTTCTTC
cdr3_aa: CSAVDIVRDNEQFF

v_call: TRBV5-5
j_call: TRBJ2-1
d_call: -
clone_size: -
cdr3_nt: TGTGCCAGCAGCTTGGCGGTTAGCAAGAATGAGCAGTTCTTC
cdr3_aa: CASSLAVSKNEQFF

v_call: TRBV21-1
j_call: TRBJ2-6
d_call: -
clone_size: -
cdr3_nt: TGTGCCAGCAGCAAAACGAAAGGGGAGGTATTTCACTCTGGGGCCAACGTCCTGACTTTC
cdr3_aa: CASSKTKGEVFHSGANVLTF

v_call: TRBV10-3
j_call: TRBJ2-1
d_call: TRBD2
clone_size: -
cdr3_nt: TGTGCCATCAGCCCCGGGACTAGGGATGAGCAGTTCTTC
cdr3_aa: CAISPGTRDEQFF

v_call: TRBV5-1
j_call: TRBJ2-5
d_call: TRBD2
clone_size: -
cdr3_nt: TGCGCCAGCAGGGGGACTAGCCAAGAGACCCAGTACTTC
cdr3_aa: CASRGTSQETQYF

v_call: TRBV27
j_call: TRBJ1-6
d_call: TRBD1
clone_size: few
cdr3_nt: TGTGCCAGCACCTTGGGTAGACAGGGTGGATCACCCCTCCACTTT
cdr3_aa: CASTLGRQGGSPLHF

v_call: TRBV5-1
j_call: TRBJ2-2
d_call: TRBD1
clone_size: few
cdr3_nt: TGCGCCAGCAGACAACAGGGGGCCTGGACCGGGGAGCTGTTTTTT
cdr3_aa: CASRQQGAWTGELFF

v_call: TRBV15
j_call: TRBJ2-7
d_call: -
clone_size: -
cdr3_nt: TGTGCCACTCCGGGGATAGAGCAGTACTTC
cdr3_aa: CATPGIEQYF

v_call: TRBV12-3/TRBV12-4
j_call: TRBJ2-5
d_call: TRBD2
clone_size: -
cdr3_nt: TGTGCCAGCAGCCACCAGACTAGCGGCCTTCAAGAGACCCAGTACTTC
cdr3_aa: CASSHQTSGLQETQYF

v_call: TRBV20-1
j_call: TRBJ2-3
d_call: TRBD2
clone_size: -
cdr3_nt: TGCAGTGCTAGAGGGGGAGGTCTAGCGGGAGCGACAGATACGCAGTATTTT
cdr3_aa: CSARGGGLAGATDTQYF

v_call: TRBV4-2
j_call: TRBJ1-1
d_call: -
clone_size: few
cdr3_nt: TGTGCCAGCAGCCATACAGGGACTGACACTGAAGCTTTCTTT
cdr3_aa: CASSHTGTDTEAFF

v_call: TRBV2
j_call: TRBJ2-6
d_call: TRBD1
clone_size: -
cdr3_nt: TGTGCCAGCAGTGTACGGGACAGGGGGCTCCCACCTGGGGCCAACGTCCTGACTTTC
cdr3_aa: CASSVRDRGLPPGANVLTF

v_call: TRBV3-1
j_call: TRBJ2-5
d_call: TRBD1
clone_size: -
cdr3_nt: TGTGCCAGCAGCCATGTTCCCGGGACAGGAAAAGAGACCCAGTACTTC
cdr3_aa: CASSHVPGTGKETQYF

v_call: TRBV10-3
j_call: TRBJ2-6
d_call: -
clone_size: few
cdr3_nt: TGTGCCATCGGGAAGCGGTCCTCTGGGGCCAACGTCCTGACTTTC
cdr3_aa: CAIGKRSSGANVLTF

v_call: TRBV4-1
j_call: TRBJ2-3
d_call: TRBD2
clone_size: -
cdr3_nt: TGCGCCAGCAGCCTGGGACTAGCGGGGGCCCTCACAGATACGCAGTATTTT
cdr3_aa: CASSLGLAGALTDTQYF

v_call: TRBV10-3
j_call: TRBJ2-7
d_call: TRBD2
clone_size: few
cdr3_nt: TGTGCCACCGGTTGGCGGGAGGACTCCTACGAGCAGTACTTC
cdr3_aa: CATGWREDSYEQYF

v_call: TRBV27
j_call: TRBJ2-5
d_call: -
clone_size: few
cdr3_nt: TGTGCCAGCAGTTACGGGAGTAGGGGGGAGACCCAGTACTTC
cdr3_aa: CASSYGSRGETQYF

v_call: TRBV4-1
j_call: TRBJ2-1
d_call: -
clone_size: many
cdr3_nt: TGCGCCAGCAGCCTCGCGGCGGGACCGCCCCTTAGATACAATGAGCAGTTCTTC
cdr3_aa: CASSLAAGPPLRYNEQFF

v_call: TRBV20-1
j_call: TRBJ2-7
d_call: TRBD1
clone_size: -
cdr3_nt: TGCAGTGCCGCGCCGGGACAGAGAACCTACGAGCAGTACTTC
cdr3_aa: CSAAPGQRTYEQYF

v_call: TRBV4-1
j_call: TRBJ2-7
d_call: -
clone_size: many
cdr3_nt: TGCGCCAGCAGCCAAGATAGCGTCACGGACTACGAGCAGTACTTC
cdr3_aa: CASSQDSVTDYEQYF

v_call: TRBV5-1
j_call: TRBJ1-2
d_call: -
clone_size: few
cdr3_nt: TGCGCCAGCAGCTTGTTGGGGGGCTATCATGGCTACACCTTC
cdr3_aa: CASSLLGGYHGYTF

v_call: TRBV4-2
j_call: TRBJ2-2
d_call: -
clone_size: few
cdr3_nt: TGTGCCAGCAGCCAAGATTCTTGGGGGGCAGGGACCGGGGAGCTGTTTTTT
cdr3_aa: CASSQDSWGAGTGELFF

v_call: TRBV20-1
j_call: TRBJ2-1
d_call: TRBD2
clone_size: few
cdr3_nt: TGCAGTTCGACTTTCTTAGCGGGAGGGCCACTTGAGCAGTTCTTC
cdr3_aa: CSSTFLAGGPLEQFF

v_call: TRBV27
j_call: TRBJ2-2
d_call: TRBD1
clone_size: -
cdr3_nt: TGTGCCAGCAGTTCCCTTGGACAGGCGAACACCGGGGAGCTGTTTTTT
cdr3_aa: CASSSLGQANTGELFF

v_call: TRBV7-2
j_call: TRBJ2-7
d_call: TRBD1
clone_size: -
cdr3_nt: TGTGCCAGCAGCTTTCGGACAGGGGTCACCTACGAGCAGTACTTC
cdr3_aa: CASSFRTGVTYEQYF

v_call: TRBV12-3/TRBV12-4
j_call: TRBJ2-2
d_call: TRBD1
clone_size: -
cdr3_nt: TGTGCCAGCAGACATTACAGGGGAACGAACACCGGGGAGCTGTTTTTT
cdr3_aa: CASRHYRGTNTGELFF

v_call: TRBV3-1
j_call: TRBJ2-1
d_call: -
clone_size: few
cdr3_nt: TGTGCCAGCAGCCACATATGGAATGAGCAGTTCTTC
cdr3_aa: CASSHIWNEQFF

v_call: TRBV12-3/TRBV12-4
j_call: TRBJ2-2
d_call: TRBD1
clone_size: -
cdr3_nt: TGTGCCATTTCATGGGACAGCGAGGCCCCCGGGGAGCTGTTTTTT
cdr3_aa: CAISWDSEAPGELFF

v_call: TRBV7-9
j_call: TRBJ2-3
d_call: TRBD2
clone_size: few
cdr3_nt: TGTGCCAGCAGCCCTCGCCGGGGACTAGCGGGACGGCGGGCAGATACGCAGTATTTT
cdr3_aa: CASSPRRGLAGRRADTQYF

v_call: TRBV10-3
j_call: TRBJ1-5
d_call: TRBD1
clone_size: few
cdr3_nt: TGTGCCATCAGAAGACAGGGTAGCAATCAGCCCCAGCATTTT
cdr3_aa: CAIRRQGSNQPQHF

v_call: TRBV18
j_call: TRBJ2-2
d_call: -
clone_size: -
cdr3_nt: TGTGCCAGCTCCAAAAGGGACACCGGGGAGCTGTTTTTT
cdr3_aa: CASSKRDTGELFF